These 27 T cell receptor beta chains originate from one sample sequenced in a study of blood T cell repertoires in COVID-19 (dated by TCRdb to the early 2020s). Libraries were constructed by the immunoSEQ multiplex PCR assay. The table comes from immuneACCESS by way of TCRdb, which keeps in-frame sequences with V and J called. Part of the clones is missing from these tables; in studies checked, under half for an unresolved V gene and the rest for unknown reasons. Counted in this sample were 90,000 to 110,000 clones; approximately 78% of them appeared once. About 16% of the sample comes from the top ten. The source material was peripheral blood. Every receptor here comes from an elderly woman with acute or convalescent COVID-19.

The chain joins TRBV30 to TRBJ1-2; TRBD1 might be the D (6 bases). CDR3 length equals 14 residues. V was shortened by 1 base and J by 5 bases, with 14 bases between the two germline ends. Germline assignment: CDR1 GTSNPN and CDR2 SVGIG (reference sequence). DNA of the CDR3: TGTGCCTGGAGTGCAGGGGCGCTCGGGTATGGCTACACCTTC. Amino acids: CAWSAGALGYGYTF.

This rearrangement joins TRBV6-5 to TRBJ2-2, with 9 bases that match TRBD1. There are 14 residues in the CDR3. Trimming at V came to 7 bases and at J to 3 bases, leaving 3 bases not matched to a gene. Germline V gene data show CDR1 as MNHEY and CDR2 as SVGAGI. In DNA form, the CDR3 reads TGTGCCAGCACGGGACAGGGTGACACCGGGGAGCTGTTTTTT. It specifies CASTGQGDTGELFF.

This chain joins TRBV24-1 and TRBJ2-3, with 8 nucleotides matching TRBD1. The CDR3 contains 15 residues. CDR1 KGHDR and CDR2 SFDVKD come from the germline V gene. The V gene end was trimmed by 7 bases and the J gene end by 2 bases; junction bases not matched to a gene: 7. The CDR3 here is CATSRTGMNTDTQYF. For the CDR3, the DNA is TGTGCCACCAGCAGGACAGGGATGAACACAGATACGCAGTATTTT.

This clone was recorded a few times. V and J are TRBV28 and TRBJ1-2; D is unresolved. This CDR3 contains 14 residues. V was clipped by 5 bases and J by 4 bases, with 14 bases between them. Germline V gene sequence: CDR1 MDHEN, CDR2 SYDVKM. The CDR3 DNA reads TGTGCCAGCAGTCCCGGAGGGATGGGCTATGGCTACACCTTC. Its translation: CASSPGGMGYGYTF.

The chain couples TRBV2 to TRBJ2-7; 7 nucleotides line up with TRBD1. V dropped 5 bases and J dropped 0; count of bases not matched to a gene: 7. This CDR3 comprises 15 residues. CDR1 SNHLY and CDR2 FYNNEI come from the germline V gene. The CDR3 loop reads CASSSPGQLSYEQYF. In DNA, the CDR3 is TGTGCCAGCAGTTCCCCGGGACAGCTCTCCTACGAGCAGTACTTC.

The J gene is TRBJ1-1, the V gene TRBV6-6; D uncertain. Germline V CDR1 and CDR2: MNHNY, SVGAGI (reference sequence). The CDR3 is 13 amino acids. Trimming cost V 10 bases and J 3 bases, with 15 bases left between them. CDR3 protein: CATHPDRDTEAFF. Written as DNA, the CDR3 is TGTGCCACTCACCCCGACCGGGACACTGAAGCTTTCTTT.

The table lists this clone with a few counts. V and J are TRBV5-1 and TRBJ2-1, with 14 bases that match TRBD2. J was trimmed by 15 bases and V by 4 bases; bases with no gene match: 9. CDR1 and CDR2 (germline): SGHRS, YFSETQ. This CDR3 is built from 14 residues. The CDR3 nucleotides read TGCGCCAGCAGCCCCTGGACTAGCGGGAGGATAGGGTTCTTC. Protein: CASSPWTSGRIGFF.

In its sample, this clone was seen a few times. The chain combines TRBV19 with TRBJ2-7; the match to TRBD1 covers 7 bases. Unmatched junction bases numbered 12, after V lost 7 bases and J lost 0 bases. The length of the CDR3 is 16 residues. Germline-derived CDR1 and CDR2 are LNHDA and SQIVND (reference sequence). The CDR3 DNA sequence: TGTGCCAGTAAGGCCAGGGGGACGGGTTCCTCCTACGAGCAGTACTTC. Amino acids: CASKARGTGSSYEQYF.

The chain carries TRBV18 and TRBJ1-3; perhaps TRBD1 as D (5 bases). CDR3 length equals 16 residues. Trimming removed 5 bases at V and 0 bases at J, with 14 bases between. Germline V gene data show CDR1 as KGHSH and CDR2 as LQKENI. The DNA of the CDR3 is TGTGCCAGCTCAGTAGCCGGGGGAAGCTCTGGAAACACCATATATTTT. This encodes CASSVAGGSSGNTIYF.

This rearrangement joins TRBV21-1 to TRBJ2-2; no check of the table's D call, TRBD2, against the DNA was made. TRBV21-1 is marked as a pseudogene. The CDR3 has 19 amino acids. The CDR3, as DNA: TGTGCCAGCAGCAAGGTAACAGGGAGACTAGCGGCGTCGTCCGGGGAGCTGTTTTTT. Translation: CASSKVTGRLAASSGELFF.

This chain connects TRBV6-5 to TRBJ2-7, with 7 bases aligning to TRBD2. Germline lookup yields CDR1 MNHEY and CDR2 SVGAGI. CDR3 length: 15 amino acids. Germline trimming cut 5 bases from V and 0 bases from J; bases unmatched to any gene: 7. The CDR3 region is CASSHGGTGSYEQYF. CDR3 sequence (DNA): TGTGCCAGCAGTCACGGGGGGACGGGCTCCTACGAGCAGTACTTC.

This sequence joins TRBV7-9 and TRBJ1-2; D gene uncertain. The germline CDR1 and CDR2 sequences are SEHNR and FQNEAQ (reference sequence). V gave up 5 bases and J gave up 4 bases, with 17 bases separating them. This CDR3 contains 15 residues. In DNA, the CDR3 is TGTGCCAGCAGCCGACCCAGAGGGATGAGCTATGGCTACACCTTC. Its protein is CASSRPRGMSYGYTF.

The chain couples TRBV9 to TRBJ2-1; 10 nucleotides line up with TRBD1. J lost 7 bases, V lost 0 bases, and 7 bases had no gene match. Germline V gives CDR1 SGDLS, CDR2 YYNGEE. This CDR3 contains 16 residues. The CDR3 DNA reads TGTGCCAGCAGCGTAGCTTCCCGGGGACAGGGGAATGAGCAGTTCTTC. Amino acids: CASSVASRGQGNEQFF.

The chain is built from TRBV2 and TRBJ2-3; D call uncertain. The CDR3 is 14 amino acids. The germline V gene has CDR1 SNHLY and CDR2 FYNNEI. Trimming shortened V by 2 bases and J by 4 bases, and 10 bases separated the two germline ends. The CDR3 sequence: CASSELMAADTQYF. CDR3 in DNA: TGTGCCAGCAGTGAACTGATGGCGGCAGATACGCAGTATTTT.

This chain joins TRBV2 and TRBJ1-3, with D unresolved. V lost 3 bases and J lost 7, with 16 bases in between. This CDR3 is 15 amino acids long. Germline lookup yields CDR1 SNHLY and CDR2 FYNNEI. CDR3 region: CASSDPSAGGNTIYF. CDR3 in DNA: TGTGCCAGCAGTGATCCGTCGGCCGGAGGTAACACCATATATTTT.

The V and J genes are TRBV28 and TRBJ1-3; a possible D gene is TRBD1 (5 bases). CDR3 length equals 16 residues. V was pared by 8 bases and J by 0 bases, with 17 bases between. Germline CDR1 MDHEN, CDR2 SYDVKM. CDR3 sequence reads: CASQRGNRFSGNTIYF. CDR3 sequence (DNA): TGTGCCAGCCAACGCGGGAACAGGTTCTCTGGAAACACCATATATTTT.

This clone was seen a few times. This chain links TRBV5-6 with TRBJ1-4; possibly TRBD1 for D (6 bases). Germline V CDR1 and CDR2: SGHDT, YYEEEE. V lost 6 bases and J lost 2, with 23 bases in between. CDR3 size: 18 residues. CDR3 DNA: TGTGCCAGCACCCTCCGAAGGGGGGGTTGGGGCACTAATGAAAAACTGTTTTTT. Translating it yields CASTLRRGGWGTNEKLFF.

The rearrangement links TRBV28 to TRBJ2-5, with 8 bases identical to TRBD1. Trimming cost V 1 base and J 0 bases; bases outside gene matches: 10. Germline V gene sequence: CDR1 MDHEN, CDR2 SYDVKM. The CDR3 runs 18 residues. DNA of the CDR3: TGTGCCAGCAGTTTATTAGGCATTACAGGGGGGCACCAAGAGACCCAGTACTTC. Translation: CASSLLGITGGHQETQYF.

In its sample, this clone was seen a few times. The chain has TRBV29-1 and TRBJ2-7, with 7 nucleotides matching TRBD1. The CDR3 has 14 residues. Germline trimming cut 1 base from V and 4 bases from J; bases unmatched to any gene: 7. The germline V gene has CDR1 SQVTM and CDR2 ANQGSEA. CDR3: CSVEGLDREYEQYF. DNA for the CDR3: TGCAGCGTTGAAGGTCTCGACAGGGAGTACGAGCAGTACTTC.

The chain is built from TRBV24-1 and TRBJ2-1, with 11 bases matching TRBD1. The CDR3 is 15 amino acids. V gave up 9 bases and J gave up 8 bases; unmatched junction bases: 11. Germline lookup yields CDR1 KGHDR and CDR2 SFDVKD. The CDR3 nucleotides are TGTGCCACCGCAGGACAGGGGGCTTTTGGATATGAGCAGTTCTTC. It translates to CATAGQGAFGYEQFF.

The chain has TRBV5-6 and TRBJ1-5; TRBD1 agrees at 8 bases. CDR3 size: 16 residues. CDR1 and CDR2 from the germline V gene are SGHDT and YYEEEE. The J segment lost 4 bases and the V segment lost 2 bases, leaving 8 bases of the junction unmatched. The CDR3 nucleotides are TGTGCCAGCAGCTTACTGACAGGGGAGGGAAATCAGCCCCAGCATTTT. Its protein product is CASSLLTGEGNQPQHF.

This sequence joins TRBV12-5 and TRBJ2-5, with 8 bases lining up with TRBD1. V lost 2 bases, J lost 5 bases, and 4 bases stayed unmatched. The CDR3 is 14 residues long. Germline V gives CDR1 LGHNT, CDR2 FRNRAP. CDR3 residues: CASGLQGARETQYF. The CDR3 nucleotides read TGTGCTAGTGGTTTGCAGGGGGCGAGGGAGACCCAGTACTTC.

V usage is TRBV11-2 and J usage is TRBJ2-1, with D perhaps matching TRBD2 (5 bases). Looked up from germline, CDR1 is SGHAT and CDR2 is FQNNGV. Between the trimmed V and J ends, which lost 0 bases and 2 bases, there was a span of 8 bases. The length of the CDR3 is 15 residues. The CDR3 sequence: CASSLDDYPYNEQFF. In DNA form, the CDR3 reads TGTGCCAGCAGCTTAGACGACTACCCCTACAATGAGCAGTTCTTC.

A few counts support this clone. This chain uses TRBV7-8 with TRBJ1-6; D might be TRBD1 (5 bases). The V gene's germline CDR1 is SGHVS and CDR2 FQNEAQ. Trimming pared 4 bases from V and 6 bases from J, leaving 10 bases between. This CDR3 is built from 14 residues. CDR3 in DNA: TGTGCCAGCAGCTGGGGACTGCCTAATTCACCCCTCCACTTT. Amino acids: CASSWGLPNSPLHF.

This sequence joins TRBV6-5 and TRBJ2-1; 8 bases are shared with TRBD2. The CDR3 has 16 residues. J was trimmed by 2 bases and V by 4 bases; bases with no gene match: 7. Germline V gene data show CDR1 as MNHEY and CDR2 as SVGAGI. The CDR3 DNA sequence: TGTGCCAGCAGTTTCGACATAGCGGGAACCTACAATGAGCAGTTCTTC. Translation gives CASSFDIAGTYNEQFF.

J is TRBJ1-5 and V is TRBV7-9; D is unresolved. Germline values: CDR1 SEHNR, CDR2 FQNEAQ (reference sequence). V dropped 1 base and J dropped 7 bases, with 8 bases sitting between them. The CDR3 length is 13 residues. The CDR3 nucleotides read TGTGCCAGCAGCTTAGACTTTTCGCAGCCCCAGCATTTT. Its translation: CASSLDFSQPQHF.

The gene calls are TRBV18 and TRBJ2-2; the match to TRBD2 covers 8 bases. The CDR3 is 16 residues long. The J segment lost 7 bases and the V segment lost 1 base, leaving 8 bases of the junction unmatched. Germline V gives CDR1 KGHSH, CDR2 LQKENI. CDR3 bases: TGTGCCAGCTCACCACTGCGGGAGGCTTCTGTCGGGGAGCTGTTTTTT. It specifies CASSPLREASVGELFF.